This entry lists 24 T cell receptor beta chains sequenced from one sample in a study of blood T cell repertoires in COVID-19. Profiled with immunoSEQ multiplex PCR; TCRdb holds only in-frame clones, not every one. Of around 620,000 clones listed, 70% to 90% are singletons. The specimen was peripheral blood. The receptors come from a woman aged 18-30 years with acute or convalescent COVID-19.

This clone was counted once. The genes are TRBV5-1 and TRBJ2-2; the D gene is possibly TRBD1 (5 bases). Trimming left V 0 bases short and J 0 bases short, with 9 bases between. CDR1 is SGHRS, CDR2 YFSETQ, per germline. The CDR3 loop spans 16 amino acids. CDR3 coding DNA: TGCGCCAGCAGCTTGGTCCCAGGGTCGAACACCGGGGAGCTGTTTTTT. It is translated as CASSLVPGSNTGELFF.

The genes are TRBV7-9 and TRBJ1-5, with D hard to call. The CDR3 contains 15 residues. V was trimmed by 3 bases and J by 5 bases, leaving 14 bases between them. Germline-derived CDR1 and CDR2 are SEHNR and FQNEAQ (reference sequence). CDR3 nucleotides: TGTGCCAGCAGCTTGGGCTGGCTACGCGATCAGCCCCAGCATTTT. It specifies CASSLGWLRDQPQHF. Using reference TRBV7-9 and TRBJ1-5 for the parts outside the CDR3, the full variable domain is DTGVSQNPRHKITKRGQNVTFRCDPISEHNRLYWYRQTLGQGPEFLTYFQNEAQLEKSRLLSDRFSAERPKGSFSTLEIQRTEQGDSAMYLCASSLGWLRDQPQHFGDGTRLSIL.

The rearrangement links TRBV4-1 to TRBJ2-5, with a tentative D call TRBD1 (5 bases). The CDR3 extends over 15 amino acids. Germline V gives CDR1 MGHRA, CDR2 YSYEKL. Trimming left V 3 bases short and J 1 base short, with 12 bases between. This chain's CDR3 is CASSHHGATQETQYF. CDR3 nucleotides: TGCGCCAGCAGCCACCATGGGGCTACCCAAGAGACCCAGTACTTC.

The chain joins TRBV11-1 to TRBJ2-1; TRBD1 aligns across 8 bases. The length of the CDR3 is 15 residues. Germline loops: CDR1 SGHAT, CDR2 FQDESV (reference sequence). The V segment lost 5 bases and the J segment 1 base; nucleotides outside the gene matches: 4. The CDR3 region has the DNA TGTGCCAGCAGCCCCAGACAGGGGTCCTACAATGAGCAGTTCTTC. Translated, it gives CASSPRQGSYNEQFF.

The gene calls are TRBV7-3 and TRBJ1-3; weak D call: TRBD1 (5 bases). The CDR3 consists of 13 residues. Trimming took 2 bases from V and 7 from J, leaving 9 bases between them. The germline V gene encodes CDR1 SGHTA and CDR2 FQGTGA. This chain's CDR3 is CASSLGARNTIYF. Here the CDR3 DNA reads TGTGCCAGCAGCTTAGGGGCCCGGAACACCATATATTTT.

The V and J genes are TRBV4-2 and TRBJ2-7; 7 bases fit TRBD2. After removal of 0 bases from V and 4 bases from J, the junction contained 6 bases not matched to a gene. Germline V gene lookup returns CDR1 LGHNA and CDR2 YNFKEQ. The CDR3 length is 15 residues. CDR3 in amino acids: CASSQDESGGYEQYF. CDR3 nucleotides: TGTGCCAGCAGCCAAGATGAGTCGGGGGGTTACGAGCAGTACTTC.

The V gene is TRBV2, the J gene TRBJ1-1, with 9 bases lining up with TRBD1. The CDR3 runs 14 residues. V gave up 5 bases and J gave up 5 bases; unmatched junction bases: 6. Per germline, CDR1 SNHLY and CDR2 FYNNEI. The CDR3 spells CASSRDRAQTEAFF. As DNA, the CDR3 is TGTGCCAGCAGTCGGGACAGGGCACAGACTGAAGCTTTCTTT.

This clone was counted between two and nine times. V is TRBV4-2 and J is TRBJ2-2; D unresolved. The CDR3 sequence is 17 residues long. The germline CDR1 and CDR2 sequences are LGHNA and YNFKEQ. V lost 1 base, J lost 0 bases, and 12 bases lay in between. In nucleotides, the CDR3 is TGTGCCAGCAGCCAAGGTGGGTGGAGCGCGAACACCGGGGAGCTGTTTTTT. Amino acids: CASSQGGWSANTGELFF.

This clone was seen a single time. V is TRBV19 and J is TRBJ2-7; D might be TRBD1 (6 bases). The CDR3 loop spans 14 amino acids. Between the trimmed V and J ends, which lost 3 bases and 2 bases, there was a span of 11 bases. Germline-derived CDR1 and CDR2 are LNHDA and SQIVND (reference sequence). Here the CDR3 reads CASSIEQGPYEQYF. In nucleotides, the CDR3 is TGTGCCAGTAGTATCGAACAGGGACCCTACGAGCAGTACTTC.

The chain employs TRBV6-6 and TRBJ2-7, with TRBD1 matching over 7 bases. The CDR3 extends over 15 amino acids. V lost 9 bases to trimming and J lost 5 bases; unmatched junction nucleotides: 16. Germline V CDR1 and CDR2: MNHNY, SVGAGI (reference sequence). The CDR3, as DNA: TGTGCCAGTAAAATTAAACAGGGGTGGTTCCACGAGCAGTACTTC. It is translated as CASKIKQGWFHEQYF.

This clone was seen only once. This chain links TRBV24-1 with TRBJ2-2; weak D call: TRBD1 (6 bases). There are 16 residues in the CDR3. CDR1 KGHDR and CDR2 SFDVKD come from the germline V gene. V was cut by 5 bases and J by 2 bases, with 14 bases left in between. The CDR3 DNA reads as TGTGCCACCAGTGGAACATACAGGGAAAACACCGGGGAGCTGTTTTTT. This sequence encodes CATSGTYRENTGELFF.

This clone was seen more than once but under ten times. The chain couples TRBV27 to TRBJ1-1, with a possible D match to TRBD1 (6 bases). V dropped 4 bases and J dropped 0 bases, with 12 bases sitting between them. The CDR3 has 15 amino acids. Germline V gene data show CDR1 as MNHEY and CDR2 as SMNVEV (reference sequence). The CDR3 DNA sequence: TGTGCCAGCAGTTGGGGCCAGGGGATGAACACTGAAGCTTTCTTT. It specifies CASSWGQGMNTEAFF.

This clone turned up a few times. V gene TRBV29-1 combines with J gene TRBJ1-1; D is undetermined. Germline CDR1 and CDR2: SQVTM and ANQGSEA. The CDR3 has 12 residues. V was clipped by 8 bases and J by 5 bases, with 15 bases between them. DNA of the CDR3: TGCAGCATAGGACTGAGGTGGACTGAAGCTTTCTTT. This translates into CSIGLRWTEAFF.

This chain uses TRBV4-1 with TRBJ1-6; no clear D gene. The CDR3 consists of 17 residues. The V end was cut by 1 base, the J end by 3 bases, with 13 bases between. Germline lookup yields CDR1 MGHRA and CDR2 YSYEKL. In DNA form, the CDR3 reads TGCGCCAGCAGCCAAGTGGGCGCTGCTATCTATAATTCACCCCTCCACTTT. Its protein product is CASSQVGAAIYNSPLHF.

The chain is built from TRBV5-1 and TRBJ2-7; 7 bases map to TRBD1. Trimming took 3 bases from V and 0 from J; bases not matched to a gene: 12. Germline-derived CDR1 and CDR2 are SGHRS and YFSETQ. The CDR3 runs to 17 residues. CDR3 sequence: CASSWRQGQQDSYEQYF. CDR3 DNA: TGCGCCAGCAGCTGGCGTCAGGGACAGCAGGACTCCTACGAGCAGTACTTC.

A single count supports this clone. The gene calls are TRBV9 and TRBJ1-6; 10 positions match TRBD1. J lost 6 bases, V lost 4 bases, and 7 bases had no gene match. The CDR3 is made up of 16 amino acids. Germline CDR1 and CDR2: SGDLS and YYNGEE. CDR3 protein: CASSPQDRGTNSPLHF. The CDR3 DNA follows: TGTGCCAGCAGCCCCCAGGACAGGGGGACTAATTCACCCCTCCACTTT.

The chain couples TRBV7-9 to TRBJ1-4, with D hard to call. The CDR3 spans 15 residues. Germline values: CDR1 SEHNR, CDR2 FQNEAQ (reference sequence). V was trimmed by 1 base and J by 7 bases, leaving 13 bases between them. CDR3 sequence: CASSLGRGTGEKLFF. CDR3 nucleotide sequence: TGTGCCAGCAGCTTAGGGCGGGGAACGGGTGAAAAACTGTTTTTT.

V and J are TRBV3-1 (or the pseudogene TRBV3-2) and TRBJ2-7, with 9 bases aligning to TRBD1. V gave up 1 base and J gave up 3 bases; unmatched junction bases: 7. Germline CDR1 is LGHDT and CDR2 is YNNKEL (reference sequence). The CDR3 spans 16 residues. The CDR3 coding sequence is TGTGCCAGCAGCCAAGTTGCACAGGGGGCTTACTACGAGCAGTACTTC. It codes for CASSQVAQGAYYEQYF.

The V call is TRBV5-5, the J call TRBJ1-5, with no clear D. The CDR3 contains 15 residues. Germline V gives CDR1 SGHKS, CDR2 YYEKEE (reference sequence). The V gene lost 0 bases and the J gene lost 1 base, with 8 bases spanning the gap. CDR3 sequence: CASSLDWRSNQPQHF. The CDR3, as DNA: TGTGCCAGCAGCTTGGACTGGCGGAGCAATCAGCCCCAGCATTTT.

This chain links TRBV7-2 with TRBJ1-4; the match to TRBD1 covers 7 bases. V shed 5 bases and J 13 bases; nucleotides not matched to a gene: 16. Germline CDR1 and CDR2: SGHTA and FQGNSA. CDR3 length equals 15 residues. CDR3: CASSKSGTAMGLLFF. CDR3 DNA sequence: TGTGCCAGCAGCAAATCCGGGACAGCCATGGGGTTACTGTTTTTT.

The chain carries TRBV4-1 and TRBJ1-1; 8 bases line up with TRBD1. CDR1 is MGHRA, CDR2 YSYEKL, per germline. V trimming: 4 bases; J trimming: 1 base; junction bases outside the gene matches: 5. The CDR3 is 15 residues long. Written as DNA, the CDR3 is TGCGCCAGCAGCCCGCTGGACAGGGCGAACACTGAAGCTTTCTTT. Amino acid sequence: CASSPLDRANTEAFF.

The V gene is TRBV2, the J gene TRBJ2-3; TRBD2 agrees at 11 bases. V trimming: 3 bases; J trimming: 1 base; junction bases outside the gene matches: 6. There are 17 residues in the CDR3. The germline V gene has CDR1 SNHLY and CDR2 FYNNEI. CDR3 nucleotide sequence: TGTGCCAGCAGTGAGGAGACTAGCGGGGCTGGCACAGATACGCAGTATTTT. Amino acid sequence: CASSEETSGAGTDTQYF.

This clone appeared a few times. The chain employs TRBV30 and TRBJ1-4, with D perhaps TRBD1 (6 bases). V lost 5 bases and J lost 0, with 10 bases in between. This CDR3 is built from 14 residues. The germline V gene encodes CDR1 GTSNPN and CDR2 SVGIG (reference sequence). CDR3 nucleotides: TGTGCCTGGGGGGACACCTCAACTAATGAAAAACTGTTTTTT. It is translated as CAWGDTSTNEKLFF.

The V call is TRBV6-5, the J call TRBJ2-7; no clear D. The CDR3 has 14 residues. Germline lookup yields CDR1 MNHEY and CDR2 SVGAGI. Trimming took off 7 bases at V and 0 bases at J, with 13 bases between the two ends. The chain's CDR3 is CASTPSGGSYEQYF. CDR3 bases: TGTGCCAGCACCCCGTCCGGCGGCTCCTACGAGCAGTACTTC.